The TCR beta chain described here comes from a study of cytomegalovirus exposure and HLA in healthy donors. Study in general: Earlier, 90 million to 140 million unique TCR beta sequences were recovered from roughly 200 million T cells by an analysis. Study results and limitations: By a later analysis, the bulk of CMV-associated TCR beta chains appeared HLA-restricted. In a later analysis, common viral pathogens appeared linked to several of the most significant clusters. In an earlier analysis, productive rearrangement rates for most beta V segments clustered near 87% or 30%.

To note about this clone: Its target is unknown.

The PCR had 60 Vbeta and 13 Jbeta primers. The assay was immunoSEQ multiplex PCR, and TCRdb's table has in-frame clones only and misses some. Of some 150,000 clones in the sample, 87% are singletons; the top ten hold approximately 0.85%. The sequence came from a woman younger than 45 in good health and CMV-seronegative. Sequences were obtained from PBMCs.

This CDR3 reads CASSTRLLGTQYF. CDR3 sequence (DNA): TGTGCCAGCAGCACGCGACTTCTCGGTACGCAGTATTTT. The V gene is TRBV7-2, the J gene TRBJ2-3; no clear D. The CDR3 length is 13 residues. From germline, CDR1 is SGHTA and CDR2 FQGNSA. V lost 5 bases to trimming and J lost 8 bases, with 14 bases between them.